A selection of T cell receptor beta chains follows, all from one sample in a study of blood T cell repertoires in COVID-19. Using immunoSEQ multiplex PCR, the repertoire was profiled, and TCRdb retains in-frame clones only, with some absent. This sample carries about 230,000 clones, over 75% of them seen once, and the ten largest clones take about 8%. The specimen sequenced was peripheral blood. The source of these receptors is a woman at least 80 years old with acute or convalescent COVID-19. Each CDR3 is given without its conserved first and last residue.

J gene: TRBJ2-7; V gene: TRBV10-3; CDR3 protein: AISEPGQGVLDEQY
J gene: TRBJ1-1; V gene: TRBV9; CDR3 protein: ASSGRANTEAF
J gene: TRBJ1-2; V gene: TRBV19; CDR3 protein: ASSASAVIYGYT
J gene: TRBJ1-4; V gene: TRBV20-1; CDR3 protein: SASAGAGELATNEKLF
J gene: TRBJ2-7; V gene: TRBV27; CDR3 protein: ASSLDRFTFYEQY
J gene: TRBJ1-5; V gene: TRBV15; CDR3 protein: ATSPGRSEQPQH
J gene: TRBJ2-2; V gene: TRBV7-3; CDR3 protein: ASSLGRTGELF
J gene: TRBJ2-1; V gene: TRBV7-3; CDR3 protein: ASSSRLAGDYNEQF
J gene: TRBJ1-2; V gene: TRBV28; CDR3 protein: ASSPPPGYYGYT
J gene: TRBJ2-2; V gene: TRBV11-3; CDR3 protein: ASSFGQDTGELF
J gene: TRBJ2-1; V gene: TRBV10-2; CDR3 protein: ASSESGTGRYNEQF
J gene: TRBJ2-1; V gene: TRBV10-2; CDR3 protein: ASRLAGGGGEQF
J gene: TRBJ1-1; V gene: TRBV29-1; CDR3 protein: SVEEGGPSHIV
J gene: TRBJ1-6; V gene: TRBV20-1; CDR3 protein: SASGARDSPLH
J gene: TRBJ2-1; V gene: TRBV30; CDR3 protein: AWSAILPYNEQF
J gene: TRBJ2-2; V gene: TRBV7-3; CDR3 protein: ASSLKSPGNTGELF
J gene: TRBJ1-1; V gene: TRBV19; CDR3 protein: ASSQTTANTEAF
J gene: TRBJ2-5; V gene: TRBV28; CDR3 protein: ASTLNSGVQETQY
J gene: TRBJ1-4; V gene: TRBV6-5; CDR3 protein: ASSMTNAGEKLF
J gene: TRBJ2-7; V gene: TRBV30; CDR3 protein: AWGSGSRTYEQY
J gene: TRBJ1-1; V gene: TRBV6-1; CDR3 protein: ASSELGATEAF
J gene: TRBJ2-3; V gene: TRBV3-1/TRBV3-2; CDR3 protein: ASSQAQTDTQY
J gene: TRBJ1-2; V gene: TRBV6-5; CDR3 protein: ASARDSNYGYT
J gene: TRBJ1-4; V gene: TRBV20-1; CDR3 protein: SASLVANEKLF
J gene: TRBJ2-7; V gene: TRBV27; CDR3 protein: ASSLGPARGYEQY
J gene: TRBJ1-5; V gene: TRBV28; CDR3 protein: ASSPRLGKDSNQPQH
J gene: TRBJ1-5; V gene: TRBV21-1; CDR3 protein: ASSKVVVSAGDSNQPQH
J gene: TRBJ2-1; V gene: TRBV28; CDR3 protein: ASSSGTSGIYEQF
J gene: TRBJ1-2; V gene: TRBV10-1; CDR3 protein: ASSGVQGHGYT
J gene: TRBJ2-3; V gene: TRBV5-1; CDR3 protein: ASSLDRGSTDTQY
J gene: TRBJ1-4; V gene: TRBV2; CDR3 protein: ASSDVQDGEKLF
J gene: TRBJ1-3; V gene: TRBV20-1; CDR3 protein: SPRGGNTIY
J gene: TRBJ1-3; V gene: TRBV5-1; CDR3 protein: ASSFPTDSGNTIY